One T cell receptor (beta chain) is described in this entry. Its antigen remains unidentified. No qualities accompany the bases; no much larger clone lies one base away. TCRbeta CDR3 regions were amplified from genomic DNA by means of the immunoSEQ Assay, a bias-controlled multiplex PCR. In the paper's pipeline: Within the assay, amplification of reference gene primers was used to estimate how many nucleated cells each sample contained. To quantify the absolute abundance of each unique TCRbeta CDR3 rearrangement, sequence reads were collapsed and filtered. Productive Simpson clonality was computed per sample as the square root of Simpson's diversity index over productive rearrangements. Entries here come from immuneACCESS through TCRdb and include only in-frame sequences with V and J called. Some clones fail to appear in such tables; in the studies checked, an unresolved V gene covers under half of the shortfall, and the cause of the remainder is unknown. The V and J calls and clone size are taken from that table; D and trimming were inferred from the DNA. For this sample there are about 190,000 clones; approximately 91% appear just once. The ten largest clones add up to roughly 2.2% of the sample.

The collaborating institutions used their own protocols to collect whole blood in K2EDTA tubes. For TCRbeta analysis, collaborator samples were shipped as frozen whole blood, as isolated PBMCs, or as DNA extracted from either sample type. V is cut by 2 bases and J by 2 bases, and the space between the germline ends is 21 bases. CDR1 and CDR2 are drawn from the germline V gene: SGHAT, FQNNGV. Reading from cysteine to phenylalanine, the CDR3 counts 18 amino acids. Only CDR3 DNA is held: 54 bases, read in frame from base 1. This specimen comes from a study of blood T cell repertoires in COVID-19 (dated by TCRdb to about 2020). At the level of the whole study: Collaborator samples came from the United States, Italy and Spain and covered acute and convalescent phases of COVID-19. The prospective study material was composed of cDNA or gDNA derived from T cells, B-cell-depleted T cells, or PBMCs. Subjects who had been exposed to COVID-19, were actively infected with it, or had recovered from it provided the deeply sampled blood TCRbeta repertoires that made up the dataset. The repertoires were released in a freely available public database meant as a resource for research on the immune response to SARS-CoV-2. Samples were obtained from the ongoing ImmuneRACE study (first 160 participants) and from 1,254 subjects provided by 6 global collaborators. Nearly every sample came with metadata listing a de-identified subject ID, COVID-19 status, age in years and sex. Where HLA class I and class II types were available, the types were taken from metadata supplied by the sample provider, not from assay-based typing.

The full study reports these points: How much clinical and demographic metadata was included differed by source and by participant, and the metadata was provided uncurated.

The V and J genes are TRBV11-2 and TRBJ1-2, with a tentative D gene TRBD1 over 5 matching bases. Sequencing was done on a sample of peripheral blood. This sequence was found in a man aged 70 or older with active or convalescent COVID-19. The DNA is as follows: TGTGCCAGCAGCTTAAACTTAGCCTCCAGGGTGTTAAACTATGGCTACACCTTC. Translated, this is CASSLNLASRVLNYGYTF.